Each of the 5 T cell receptor beta chains below was sequenced from the same sample in a study of T cells in narcolepsy. Profiling relied on immunoSEQ multiplex PCR, and the TCRdb table lists in-frame clones only, not all of them. The sample holds around 31,000 clones, 75% to 85% seen once. Sequencing was carried out using CD45RA- memory CD4+ T cells from PBMCs. The receptors come from a human donor with narcolepsy.

In this sample, this clone turned up a few times. Additional DNA sequences in this sample encode the identical CDR3. The rearrangement uses TRBV5-4 and TRBJ2-2; 8 bases fit TRBD1. Germline loops: CDR1 SGHNT, CDR2 YYREEE (reference sequence). This CDR3 contains 14 residues. J gave up 8 bases and V 0 bases, and 3 bases lay outside the gene matches. The CDR3 DNA reads as TGTGCCAGCAGCTTGGGACAGGGGACGGGGGAGCTGTTTTTT. Translating gives CASSLGQGTGELFF.

The V gene is TRBV6-5, the J gene TRBJ2-5, with 7 bases matching TRBD2. CDR3 length: 13 amino acids. J was trimmed by 2 bases and V by 5 bases; bases with no gene match: 2. Per the germline V gene, CDR1 is MNHEY and CDR2 is SVGAGI. The CDR3 region has the DNA TGTGCCAGCAGTCCGGGACTACAAGAGACCCAGTACTTC. This gives the protein CASSPGLQETQYF.

This chain connects TRBV19 to TRBJ2-7, with 8 bases identical to TRBD2. This CDR3 has 15 residues. The trim removed 5 bases at V and 7 bases at J, leaving 13 bases unmatched. Per the germline V gene, CDR1 is LNHDA and CDR2 is SQIVND (reference sequence). CDR3 in DNA: TGTGCCAGTAGTCTCGGGGCAGCGGGAGCAGGTGAGCAGTACTTC. It specifies CASSLGAAGAGEQYF.

Here the CDR3 reads CASSIQDIGPDTQYF. CDR3 nucleotide sequence: TGTGCCAGTAGTATCCAGGACATAGGACCAGATACGCAGTATTTT. This sequence joins TRBV19 and TRBJ2-3; a possible D gene is TRBD1 (5 bases). Germline CDR1 and CDR2: LNHDA and SQIVND (reference sequence). The ends were cut back, 3 bases at V and 4 bases at J, with 14 bases in the middle. This CDR3 is built from 15 residues. Variable domain in full (rest from reference TRBV19 and TRBJ2-3): DGGITQSPKYLFRKEGQNVTLSCEQNLNHDAMYWYRQDPGQGLRLIYYSQIVNDFQKGDIAEGYSVSREKKESFPLTVTSAQKNPTAFYLCASSIQDIGPDTQYFGPGTRLTVL.

The chain has TRBV30 and TRBJ1-2; TRBD1 aligns across 7 bases. The CDR3 runs to 14 residues. J gave up 7 bases and V 0 bases, and 8 bases lay outside the gene matches. Germline CDR1 GTSNPN, CDR2 SVGIG (reference sequence). CDR3 in amino acids: CAWSVLGGGFGYTF. In nucleotides, the CDR3 is TGTGCCTGGAGTGTATTAGGGGGCGGTTTTGGCTACACCTTC.